Listed below are T cell receptor beta chains from one sample, sequenced in a study of PD-L1 blockade in urothelial cancer. Data came from immunoSEQ multiplex PCR; TCRdb stores just in-frame clones and leaves some out. The sample has roughly 45,000 clones, 80% seen once. Here the sequenced sample was PBMCs, taken around atezolizumab (anti-PD-L1) treatment. These receptors all come from a man aged 60 to 75 with urothelial cancer. Each CDR3 is given with its conserved first and last residue. A D gene is named only where the DNA matches it firmly. A clone size is listed for some rows: how often the clone was seen (once, few, many), or a class if it is expanded.

length: 16
J: TRBJ1-3
size: -
D: TRBD1
V: TRBV5-6
CDR3: CASSRGTVGSGNTIYF
DNA: TGTGCCAGCAGCCGAGGGACAGTGGGGTCTGGAAACACCATATATTTT

length: 15
J: TRBJ1-2
size: -
D: -
V: TRBV19
CDR3: CASSIDSRQYYGYTF
DNA: TGTGCCAGTAGTATAGATTCGCGGCAGTACTATGGCTACACCTTC

length: 15
J: TRBJ2-2
size: -
D: -
V: TRBV27
CDR3: CASSYLGGGAGELFF
DNA: TGTGCCAGCAGTTATCTTGGAGGGGGGGCCGGGGAGCTGTTTTTT

length: 13
J: TRBJ1-1
size: -
D: -
V: TRBV28
CDR3: CASSLGEFTEAFF
DNA: TGTGCCAGCAGTTTAGGGGAGTTCACTGAAGCTTTCTTT

length: 16
J: TRBJ2-1
size: -
D: TRBD2
V: TRBV9
CDR3: CASSVELAGGYNEQFF
DNA: TGTGCCAGCAGCGTAGAACTAGCGGGGGGTTACAATGAGCAGTTCTTC

length: 15
J: TRBJ1-1
size: -
D: TRBD1
V: TRBV5-8
CDR3: CASPLRQGMNTEAFF
DNA: TGTGCCAGCCCGCTAAGACAGGGGATGAACACTGAAGCTTTCTTT

length: 14
J: TRBJ2-5
size: -
D: TRBD1
V: TRBV6-6
CDR3: CASSLDRVQETQYF
DNA: TGTGCCAGCAGTTTGGACAGGGTCCAAGAGACCCAGTACTTC

length: 16
J: TRBJ2-6
size: few
D: -
V: TRBV7-2
CDR3: CASSPQGGSGANVLTF
DNA: TGTGCCAGCAGCCCCCAGGGGGGCTCTGGGGCCAACGTCCTGACTTTC

length: 16
J: TRBJ2-2
size: -
D: TRBD1
V: TRBV7-9
CDR3: CASSLRQGGGTGELFF
DNA: TGTGCCAGCAGCTTGCGACAGGGGGGCGGCACCGGGGAGCTGTTTTTT

length: 11
J: TRBJ2-3
size: -
D: -
V: TRBV7-2
CDR3: CASSFGDTQYF
DNA: TGTGCCAGCAGCTTCGGGGATACGCAGTATTTT

length: 13
J: TRBJ1-1
size: few
D: -
V: TRBV2
CDR3: CASKQDSNTEAFF
DNA: TGTGCCAGCAAGCAGGACTCGAACACTGAAGCTTTCTTT

length: 14
J: TRBJ1-1
size: -
D: -
V: TRBV4-3
CDR3: CASSQAGGITEAFF
DNA: TGCGCCAGCAGCCAAGCGGGCGGGATCACTGAAGCTTTCTTT

length: 14
J: TRBJ2-5
size: -
D: TRBD1
V: TRBV12-5
CDR3: CASGSGQGLETQYF
DNA: TGTGCTAGTGGTTCGGGACAGGGGTTAGAGACCCAGTACTTC

length: 14
J: TRBJ2-7
size: -
D: -
V: TRBV11-3
CDR3: CASTSWDFSYEQYF
DNA: TGTGCCAGCACCTCCTGGGACTTCTCCTACGAGCAGTACTTC

length: 16
J: TRBJ1-6
size: -
D: -
V: TRBV4-2
CDR3: CASSHTTAGSGSPLHF
DNA: TGTGCCAGCAGCCATACGACGGCCGGGTCGGGTTCACCCCTCCACTTT

length: 13
J: TRBJ1-3
size: -
D: -
V: TRBV14
CDR3: CASSPSSGNTIYF
DNA: TGTGCCAGCAGCCCTTCCTCTGGAAACACCATATATTTT

length: 16
J: TRBJ2-3
size: -
D: TRBD1
V: TRBV5-6
CDR3: CASSLPGQGSSDTQYF
DNA: TGTGCCAGCAGCTTACCGGGACAGGGGTCCTCAGATACGCAGTATTTT

length: 11
J: TRBJ1-1
size: once
D: -
V: TRBV7-9
CDR3: CASSPHSQAFF
DNA: TGTGCCAGCAGCCCCCACAGCCAAGCTTTCTTT

length: 15
J: TRBJ2-7
size: once
D: -
V: TRBV5-6
CDR3: CASSLKGLPTYEQYF
DNA: TGTGCCAGCAGCTTGAAGGGACTGCCCACCTACGAGCAGTACTTC

length: 18
J: TRBJ2-7
size: -
D: TRBD2
V: TRBV7-2
CDR3: CASSSRSSTSGTTYEQYF
DNA: TGTGCCAGCAGCTCCCGCTCCTCCACTAGCGGTACAACCTATGAGCAGTACTTC

length: 18
J: TRBJ1-1
size: few
D: TRBD1
V: TRBV29-1
CDR3: CSVVFSGRGPFLYTEAFF
DNA: TGCAGCGTTGTGTTCTCCGGCAGGGGGCCCTTTTTGTACACTGAAGCTTTCTTT

length: 16
J: TRBJ1-1
size: -
D: -
V: TRBV28
CDR3: CASSPPPGSLGTEAFF
DNA: TGTGCCAGCAGTCCACCTCCGGGGTCACTGGGGACTGAAGCTTTCTTT

length: 14
J: TRBJ2-3
size: -
D: TRBD2
V: TRBV7-9
CDR3: CASSRAGYTDTQYF
DNA: TGTGCCAGCAGCCGAGCGGGGTACACAGATACGCAGTATTTT

length: 16
J: TRBJ2-3
size: -
D: -
V: TRBV5-1
CDR3: CASSWGRGPSTDTQYF
DNA: TGCGCCAGCAGCTGGGGAAGGGGCCCTAGCACAGATACGCAGTATTTT

length: 18
J: TRBJ1-4
size: -
D: -
V: TRBV4-2
CDR3: CASSQNIGGGTTNEKLFF
DNA: TGTGCCAGCAGCCAAAACATTGGCGGAGGTACAACTAATGAAAAACTGTTTTTT

length: 15
J: TRBJ1-2
size: -
D: -
V: TRBV27
CDR3: CASSPEFGANYGYTF
DNA: TGTGCCAGCAGTCCCGAATTCGGGGCTAACTATGGCTACACCTTC

length: 14
J: TRBJ1-5
size: -
D: -
V: TRBV7-2
CDR3: CASSTDRLFQPQHF
DNA: TGTGCCAGCAGCACTGACAGGCTCTTCCAGCCCCAGCATTTT

length: 16
J: TRBJ2-7
size: -
D: TRBD2
V: TRBV5-1
CDR3: CASSLGLSGSEYEQYF
DNA: TGCGCCAGCAGCTTGGGGCTTAGCGGGAGTGAATACGAGCAGTACTTC

length: 14
J: TRBJ2-2
size: few
D: TRBD2
V: TRBV10-3
CDR3: CAISAGGQSGELFF
DNA: TGTGCCATCTCGGCGGGGGGGCAATCCGGGGAGCTGTTTTTT

length: 12
J: TRBJ2-7
size: -
D: -
V: TRBV11-2
CDR3: CASSSSGVEQYF
DNA: TGTGCCAGCAGCTCCTCCGGGGTCGAGCAGTACTTC

length: 11
J: TRBJ2-7
size: -
D: -
V: TRBV28
CDR3: CASSSRTVEYF
DNA: TGTGCCAGCAGTTCCCGGACAGTGGAGTACTTC

length: 14
J: TRBJ2-7
size: -
D: TRBD1
V: TRBV5-4
CDR3: CASSRAGTGYEQYF
DNA: TGTGCCAGCAGCCGAGCCGGGACAGGTTACGAGCAGTACTTC